This entry features one TCR beta chain sequence. This entry comes from a study of T cells in Graves' hyperthyroidism and ophthalmopathy. The overall study: Upon initial diagnosis and before any treatment, peripheral blood was collected.

RNA transcripts were the template for amplifying TCR beta CDR3 regions. The primer set for the first-round RT-PCR of the TCR CDR3 was HTBI. TCRdb itself ran the multiplex PCR reads through MiXCR, one entry per CDR3 protein. The sample has 540,000 or so distinct CDR3 sequences; around 14% are singletons. The sequence was obtained from a young woman with Graves' hyperthyroidism. Source material: blood.

CDR3 sequence: CASSQRASGRGDEQFF. The CDR3 nucleotides read TGCGCCAGCAGCCAGAGGGCTAGCGGGAGAGGCGATGAGCAGTTCTTC. This chain joins TRBV4-3 and TRBJ2-1, with 10 bases identical to TRBD2. CDR1 and CDR2 (germline): LGHNA, YSLEER. Unmatched junction bases numbered 10, after V lost 3 bases and J lost 8 bases. This CDR3 comprises 16 residues.